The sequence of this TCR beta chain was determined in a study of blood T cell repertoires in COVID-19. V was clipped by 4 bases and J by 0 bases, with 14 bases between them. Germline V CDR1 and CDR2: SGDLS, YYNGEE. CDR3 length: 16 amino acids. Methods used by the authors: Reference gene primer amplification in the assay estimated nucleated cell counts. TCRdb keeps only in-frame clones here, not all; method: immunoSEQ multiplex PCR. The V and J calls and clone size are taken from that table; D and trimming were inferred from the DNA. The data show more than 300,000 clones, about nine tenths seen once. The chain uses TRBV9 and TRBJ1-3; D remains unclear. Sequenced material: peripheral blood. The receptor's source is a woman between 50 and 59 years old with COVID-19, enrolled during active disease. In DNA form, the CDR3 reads TGTGCCAGCAGCCCAAGCCCGGTTGGCTCTGGAAACACCATATATTTT. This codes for CASSPSPVGSGNTIYF.